The 25 T cell receptor beta chains below all came from one sample that was sequenced in a study of blood T cell repertoires in COVID-19. Sequencing was performed with immunoSEQ multiplex PCR; in TCRdb, only in-frame clones are kept and a portion is missing. The sample carries fewer than 110,000 clones, about four fifths recorded once. The sample consisted of peripheral blood. Receptors were obtained from a human donor in a cohort sampled during active COVID-19.

This clone was recorded a few times. The chain has TRBV6-6 and TRBJ2-1; D perhaps matches TRBD1 (6 bases). Germline V CDR1 and CDR2: MNHNY, SVGAGI (reference sequence). Trimming took 0 bases from V and 8 from J, leaving 11 bases between them. This CDR3 comprises 14 residues. CDR3 DNA sequence: TGTGCCAGCAGTTACTCGAATGGGGGCCATGAGCAGTTCTTC. This encodes CASSYSNGGHEQFF.

The rearrangement uses TRBV24-1 and TRBJ2-1; no clear D. V was trimmed by 5 bases and J by 7 bases, leaving 5 bases between them. CDR3 length: 11 amino acids. In germline, CDR1 is KGHDR, CDR2 SFDVKD. The CDR3 coding sequence is TGTGCCACCAGTGGACAAAATGAGCAGTTCTTC. As protein: CATSGQNEQFF.

This chain joins TRBV4-2 and TRBJ2-1, with D perhaps matching TRBD2 (5 bases). Germline V gene sequence: CDR1 LGHNA, CDR2 YNFKEQ. Trimming shortened V by 0 bases and J by 3 bases, and 12 bases separated the two germline ends. CDR3 length: 16 residues. CDR3 DNA: TGTGCCAGCAGCCAAGAGACGGGATCGGTCTACAATGAGCAGTTCTTC. This sequence encodes CASSQETGSVYNEQFF.

The chain recombines TRBV3-1 (or the pseudogene TRBV3-2) with TRBJ1-2; the D gene is possibly TRBD1 (6 bases). The germline gives CDR1 LGHDT, CDR2 YNNKEL (reference sequence). The CDR3 has 15 residues. Trimming took off 1 base at V and 4 bases at J, with 13 bases between the two ends. The DNA of the CDR3 is TGTGCCAGCAGCCAAGTGGCAGGGGTGGGCTATGGCTACACCTTC. Encoded protein: CASSQVAGVGYGYTF.

In this sample, this clone turned up once. The rearrangement uses TRBV25-1 and TRBJ2-4; tentatively, D is TRBD2 (7 bases). CDR1 and CDR2 from the germline V gene are MGHDK and SYGVNS. V dropped 4 bases and J dropped 4 bases, with 11 bases sitting between them. The CDR3 covers 14 residues. The CDR3 spells CASSAEGGKNIQYF. The CDR3 region has the DNA TGTGCCAGCAGTGCCGAGGGGGGGAAAAACATTCAGTACTTC.

CDR3: CASRGDSANTGELFF. The CDR3 DNA sequence: TGCGCCAGCAGGGGGGACAGTGCGAACACCGGGGAGCTGTTTTTT. The V and J genes are TRBV5-1 and TRBJ2-2; TRBD1 matches at 7 bases. Trimming removed 5 bases from V and 0 bases from J; junction bases left unmatched: 4. The CDR3 contains 15 residues. The germline gives CDR1 SGHRS, CDR2 YFSETQ.

The chain combines TRBV5-1 with TRBJ2-3; D is ambiguous. Trimming pared 4 bases from V and 4 bases from J, leaving 10 bases between. The CDR3 totals 13 residues. Germline CDR1 is SGHRS and CDR2 is YFSETQ. The CDR3, as DNA: TGCGCCAGCAGCCTGGAACGGGCAGATACGCAGTATTTT. This encodes CASSLERADTQYF.

This chain links TRBV2 with TRBJ2-7; 9 nucleotides match TRBD1. The germline CDR1 and CDR2 sequences are SNHLY and FYNNEI. V trimming: 7 bases; J trimming: 6 bases; junction bases outside the gene matches: 10. This CDR3 has 14 residues. Written as DNA, the CDR3 is TGTGCCAGCACCCCCGGGACAGGGTTATCCGAGCAGTACTTC. This encodes CASTPGTGLSEQYF.

The chain has TRBV11-2 and TRBJ2-3, with a tentative D call TRBD2 (6 bases). The CDR3 totals 15 residues. V was pared by 5 bases and J by 2 bases, with 14 bases between. Germline-derived CDR1 and CDR2 are SGHAT and FQNNGV. CDR3 in DNA: TGTGCCAGCAGCCCCGGGGGACTCACCACAGATACGCAGTATTTT. Encoded protein: CASSPGGLTTDTQYF.

The rearrangement joins TRBV7-9 to TRBJ1-6, with TRBD1 as a possible D gene (5 bases). V shed 5 bases and J shed 7 bases, with 12 bases lying between them. Germline lookup yields CDR1 SEHNR and CDR2 FQNEAQ (reference sequence). This CDR3 has 14 residues. The CDR3 region has the DNA TGTGCCAGCAGCCCGATAGGACAAAATTCACCCCTCCACTTT. Residues: CASSPIGQNSPLHF.

The J gene is TRBJ1-3, the V gene TRBV30; D is ambiguous. CDR3 length: 15 residues. V was cut by 0 bases and J by 0 bases, with 9 bases left in between. Germline-derived CDR1 and CDR2 are GTSNPN and SVGIG (reference sequence). CDR3 region: CAWSVRRVSGNTIYF. CDR3 DNA sequence: TGTGCCTGGAGTGTACGTCGGGTCTCTGGAAACACCATATATTTT.

V is TRBV6-5 and J is TRBJ1-1; D is possibly TRBD1 (5 bases). The germline V and J ends were trimmed by 5 bases and 9 bases, with 16 bases remaining between them. The length of the CDR3 is 13 residues. Germline CDR1 and CDR2: MNHEY and SVGAGI. The CDR3, as DNA: TGTGCCAGCAGTACAGGACACCCCAGAAAAGCTTTCTTT. Amino acids: CASSTGHPRKAFF.

The gene calls are TRBV5-1 and TRBJ1-5, with D possibly being TRBD1 (5 bases). This CDR3 spans 13 amino acids. V lost 5 bases and J 0 bases, leaving 6 bases between the germline ends. Germline CDR1 SGHRS, CDR2 YFSETQ. The CDR3 loop reads CASRQDSNQPQHF. The CDR3 DNA reads TGCGCCAGCAGACAGGATAGCAATCAGCCCCAGCATTTT.

Here the CDR3 DNA reads TGTGCCAGTAGTACGGGACAGGGGCCCTTAGCTAACTATGGCTACACCTTC. Residues: CASSTGQGPLANYGYTF. The chain links TRBV19 to TRBJ1-2; 10 bases agree with TRBD1. This CDR3 comprises 17 residues. Per germline, CDR1 LNHDA and CDR2 SQIVND (reference sequence). The J segment lost 0 bases and the V segment lost 4 bases, leaving 8 bases of the junction unmatched.

This clone has only a few counts. The chain has TRBV19 and TRBJ1-1, with 7 positions matching TRBD1. With 4 bases clipped from V and 6 bases from J, the junction kept 14 bases outside the gene matches. This CDR3 has 16 residues. CDR1 is LNHDA, CDR2 SQIVND, per germline (reference sequence). CDR3 bases: TGTGCCAGTAGTACCCCTCGGACAGGAGTTTACCCTGAAGCTTTCTTT. Encoded protein: CASSTPRTGVYPEAFF.

The rearrangement joins TRBV9 to TRBJ1-5; tentative D call: TRBD1 (5 bases). CDR3 length: 14 residues. Germline lookup yields CDR1 SGDLS and CDR2 YYNGEE. The V gene lost 3 bases and the J gene lost 7 bases, with 14 bases spanning the gap. The CDR3 loop reads CASSETGGAQPQHF. For the CDR3, the DNA is TGTGCCAGCAGCGAAACCGGGGGTGCACAGCCCCAGCATTTT.

The V call is TRBV2, the J call TRBJ2-2, with 7 bases that match TRBD1. CDR3 length: 13 residues. Germline assignment: CDR1 SNHLY and CDR2 FYNNEI. J gave up 6 bases and V 5 bases, and 3 bases lay outside the gene matches. This CDR3 reads CASSPQGAGELFF. Written as DNA, the CDR3 is TGTGCCAGCAGTCCTCAGGGGGCCGGGGAGCTGTTTTTT.

V gene TRBV7-9 combines with J gene TRBJ2-1, with 8 bases fitting TRBD2. The CDR3 consists of 15 residues. In germline, CDR1 is SEHNR, CDR2 FQNEAQ (reference sequence). V lost 7 bases to trimming and J lost 3 bases; unmatched junction nucleotides: 8. The CDR3 region is CASTPPGLVYNEQFF. Here the CDR3 DNA reads TGTGCCAGCACCCCTCCGGGACTAGTCTACAATGAGCAGTTCTTC.

The rearrangement links TRBV5-1 to TRBJ1-2, with 7 bases fitting TRBD1. Germline V gives CDR1 SGHRS, CDR2 YFSETQ. The CDR3 is 13 amino acids. V lost 2 bases, J lost 2 bases, and 0 bases stayed unmatched. The CDR3 DNA is TGCGCCAGCAGCTTCAGGGGGAACTATGGCTACACCTTC. This translates into CASSFRGNYGYTF.

V and J are TRBV5-1 and TRBJ1-1; 12 bases match TRBD1. J was trimmed by 3 bases and V by 3 bases; bases with no gene match: 6. CDR3 length: 16 residues. Per germline, CDR1 SGHRS and CDR2 YFSETQ. The CDR3 here is CASSWGTGGGDTEAFF. CDR3 nucleotides: TGCGCCAGCAGCTGGGGGACAGGGGGCGGGGACACTGAAGCTTTCTTT.

The rearrangement links TRBV29-1 to TRBJ1-2; 8 bases match TRBD1. CDR3 length: 14 residues. Germline V gene lookup returns CDR1 SQVTM and CDR2 ANQGSEA. Unmatched junction bases numbered 12, after V lost 6 bases and J lost 6 bases. The CDR3 is CSVRTQGAFNGYTF. CDR3 DNA sequence: TGCAGCGTACGGACCCAGGGGGCGTTCAATGGCTACACCTTC.

The V call is TRBV19, the J call TRBJ1-1; D ambiguous. This CDR3 is 13 amino acids long. Germline CDR1 reads LNHDA; CDR2 reads SQIVND (reference sequence). V lost 1 base to trimming and J lost 9 bases, with 12 bases between them. CDR3 bases: TGTGCCAGTAGTATAGGTAAGACTGGCCAAGCTTTCTTT. It translates to CASSIGKTGQAFF.

The sample holds one count of this clone. The CDR3 DNA is TGTGCCAGCAGTTTATCGCAGGGAAGTGAAAAACTGTTTTTT. This codes for CASSLSQGSEKLFF. The chain recombines TRBV27 with TRBJ1-4; a weak D match, TRBD1 (5 bases). The germline V gene encodes CDR1 MNHEY and CDR2 SMNVEV (reference sequence). Trimming pared 0 bases from V and 7 bases from J, leaving 9 bases between. The CDR3 consists of 14 residues.

The genes are TRBV3-1 (or the pseudogene TRBV3-2) and TRBJ1-6; D is unclear. V gave up 0 bases and J gave up 7 bases, with 13 bases separating them. CDR3 length: 16 residues. Germline CDR1 is LGHDT and CDR2 is YNNKEL (reference sequence). The CDR3 nucleotides are TGTGCCAGCAGCCAAGATCGAGGCAGAAGAAATTCACCCCTCCACTTT. It specifies CASSQDRGRRNSPLHF.

The chain links TRBV4-1 to TRBJ1-2; no clear D. Trimming removed 2 bases at V and 7 bases at J, with 23 bases between. This CDR3 is built from 17 residues. The germline gives CDR1 MGHRA, CDR2 YSYEKL. The CDR3 here is CASSQLTLSSQRSGYTF. Written as DNA, the CDR3 is TGCGCCAGCAGCCAATTGACGCTGAGCAGTCAAAGGAGTGGCTACACCTTC.